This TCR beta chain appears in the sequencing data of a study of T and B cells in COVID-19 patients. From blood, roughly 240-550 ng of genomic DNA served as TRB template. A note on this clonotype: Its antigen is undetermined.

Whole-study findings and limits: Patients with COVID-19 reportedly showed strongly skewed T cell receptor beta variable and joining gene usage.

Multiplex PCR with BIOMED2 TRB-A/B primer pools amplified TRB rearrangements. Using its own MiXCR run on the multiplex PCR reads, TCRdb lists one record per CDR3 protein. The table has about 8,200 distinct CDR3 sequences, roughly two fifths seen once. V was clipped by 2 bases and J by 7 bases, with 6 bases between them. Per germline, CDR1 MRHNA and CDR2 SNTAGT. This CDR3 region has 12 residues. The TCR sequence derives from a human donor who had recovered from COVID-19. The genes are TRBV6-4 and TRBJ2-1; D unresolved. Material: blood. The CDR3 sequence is CASSDGLNEQFF. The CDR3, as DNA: TGTGCCAGCAGTGACGGTCTAAATGAGCAGTTCTTC.